This T cell receptor beta chain was sequenced in a study of OX40 agonist ivuxolimab in advanced cancers. Whole-study findings and limits: Specificity for antigen went undetermined in the expanded peripheral T cells.

Repertoires were generated with immunoSEQ multiplex PCR, while TCRdb's copy carries only in-frame clones and drops some. The repertoire holds some 60,000 clones, with less than 95% as singletons. As concerns this clone: Its matching antigen is unknown.

Trimming took 6 bases from V and 5 from J, leaving 19 bases between them. This CDR3 region has 15 residues. The chain joins TRBV23-1 to TRBJ2-5, with a weak D call TRBD2 (6 bases). TRBV23-1 is filed as an ORF, its function uncertain. The sequences come from CD4+ or CD8+ T cells sorted from blood, collected in a trial of the OX40 agonist ivuxolimab. This receptor was taken from an adult with an advanced solid tumor such as melanoma, head and neck, liver or kidney cancer. The CDR3 DNA reads TGCGCCAGCAGCCCCCCCCGCCGCCGGGGGGAGACCCAGTACTTC. Translation: CASSPPRRRGETQYF.